The 28 T cell receptor beta chains below come from one sample, sequenced in a study of CD8 T cells in ankylosing spondylitis. MiXCR, applied by TCRdb to the 5' RACE reads, yields one record per CDR3 protein. This sample yields some 340,000 distinct CDR3 sequences, of which 14% to 15% are seen a single time; 0.95% to 1.4% belongs to the top ten. The sequenced sample consisted of blood, either unsorted or a sorted T cell fraction (not recorded which). Every receptor here comes from a male donor with ankylosing spondylitis or in good health (not recorded which).

This clonotype was seen only a few times. The chain is built from TRBV2 and TRBJ1-5; D perhaps matches TRBD1 (5 bases). The V gene's germline CDR1 is SNHLY and CDR2 FYNNEI. The CDR3 totals 14 residues. Trimming stripped 3 bases from V and 3 bases from J, with 9 bases between. This CDR3 reads CASSEQGNNQPQHF. The CDR3, as DNA: TGTGCCAGCAGTGAGCAGGGAAACAATCAGCCCCAGCATTTT. The variable domain in full, with the rest retrieved from reference TRBV2 and TRBJ1-5, is EPEVTQTPSHQVTQMGQEVILRCVPISNHLYFYWYRQILGQKVEFLVSFYNNEISEKSEIFDDQFSVERPDGSNFTLKIRSTKLEDSAMYFCASSEQGNNQPQHFGDGTRLSIL.

This clonotype was seen a single time. The chain carries TRBV6-1 and TRBJ1-6, with D unclear. V gave up 9 bases and J gave up 12 bases, with 15 bases separating them. Germline V gives CDR1 MNHNS, CDR2 SASEGT. This CDR3 spans 12 amino acids. The CDR3 DNA follows: TGTGCCAGTGCCGACCCGGCGGGACCCCTCCACTTT. Protein product: CASADPAGPLHF.

This clonotype was observed a handful of times. The chain carries TRBV20-1 and TRBJ2-5, with D unresolved. The CDR3 is 13 amino acids. Per germline, CDR1 DFQATT and CDR2 SNEGSKA (reference sequence). Trimming shortened V by 5 bases and J by 4 bases, and 14 bases separated the two germline ends. CDR3 residues: CSAPRTSLETQYF. The CDR3, as DNA: TGCAGTGCTCCCCGGACCAGCCTAGAGACCCAGTACTTC.

This sequence joins TRBV5-1 and TRBJ2-3; D could derive from TRBD1 or TRBD2 (5 bases each). Trimming removed 0 bases at V and 2 bases at J, with 22 bases between. Germline CDR1 reads SGHRS; CDR2 reads YFSETQ. There are 19 residues in the CDR3. CDR3 protein: CASSLASPSGAIPTDTQYF. In DNA, the CDR3 is TGCGCCAGCAGCTTGGCCAGCCCGTCCGGGGCAATCCCCACAGATACGCAGTATTTT.

This chain connects TRBV20-1 to TRBJ2-1; D gene unclear. The ends were cut back, 5 bases at V and 0 bases at J, with 14 bases in the middle. Looked up from germline, CDR1 is DFQATT and CDR2 is SNEGSKA (reference sequence). CDR3 length: 15 amino acids. CDR3 coding DNA: TGCAGTGCTCCCCGGCCCGGGTCCTCCTACAATGAGCAGTTCTTC. This sequence encodes CSAPRPGSSYNEQFF.

This chain links TRBV6-5 with TRBJ2-1; 9 positions agree with TRBD1. The germline gives CDR1 MNHEY, CDR2 SVGAGI. The CDR3 has 12 residues. V lost 6 bases, J lost 10 bases, and 4 bases stayed unmatched. The CDR3 DNA is TGTGCCAGCAGCAGGGGACAGGGAGAGCAGTTCTTC. Its translation: CASSRGQGEQFF.

The chain has TRBV2 and TRBJ2-7; D is possibly TRBD2 (6 bases). Trimming took off 5 bases at V and 0 bases at J, with 14 bases between the two ends. CDR1 SNHLY and CDR2 FYNNEI come from the germline V gene. The CDR3 totals 15 residues. The CDR3: CASSQRERVSYEQYF. The DNA of the CDR3 is TGTGCCAGCAGTCAACGCGAGCGGGTCTCCTACGAGCAGTACTTC. The variable domain in full, with the rest retrieved from reference TRBV2 and TRBJ2-7, is EPEVTQTPSHQVTQMGQEVILRCVPISNHLYFYWYRQILGQKVEFLVSFYNNEISEKSEIFDDQFSVERPDGSNFTLKIRSTKLEDSAMYFCASSQRERVSYEQYFGPGTRLTVT.

V is TRBV4-1 and J is TRBJ1-2; D perhaps matches TRBD1 (6 bases). CDR3 length equals 13 residues. Trimming cost V 0 bases and J 7 bases, with 9 bases left between them. CDR1 MGHRA and CDR2 YSYEKL come from the germline V gene. The CDR3 is CASSQDGGFGYTF. Written as DNA, the CDR3 is TGCGCCAGCAGCCAAGATGGGGGCTTTGGCTACACCTTC.

This clonotype was observed at least ten times. The rearrangement uses TRBV14 and TRBJ2-5; D unclear. Trimming removed 1 base at V and 4 bases at J, with 4 bases between. The CDR3 extends over 12 amino acids. Germline V gene data show CDR1 as SGHDN and CDR2 as FVKESK. This CDR3 is CASSQAGETQYF. The CDR3 DNA sequence: TGTGCCAGCAGCCAAGCGGGAGAGACCCAGTACTTC.

This clonotype was seen only a few times. V and J are TRBV29-1 and TRBJ2-5; 7 bases agree with TRBD2. The length of the CDR3 is 12 residues. With 4 bases clipped from V and 4 bases from J, the junction kept 3 bases outside the gene matches. Germline V gives CDR1 SQVTM, CDR2 ANQGSEA. CDR3 region: CSVVSGGETQYF. The CDR3 coding sequence is TGCAGCGTTGTGTCGGGAGGAGAGACCCAGTACTTC.

This clonotype appeared once. CDR3 in amino acids: CASSPLLATGELFF. The CDR3 DNA follows: TGTGCCAGCAGCCCCTTACTAGCGACCGGGGAGCTGTTTTTT. This chain joins TRBV5-6 and TRBJ2-2; 7 bases align to TRBD2. Germline V gives CDR1 SGHDT, CDR2 YYEEEE. This CDR3 is 14 amino acids long. The V and J ends lost 4 bases and 5 bases, in that order; junction bases with no gene match: 5.

This clonotype has more than one count but fewer than ten. This chain connects TRBV11-2 to TRBJ2-1; 8 bases fit TRBD1. CDR3 length equals 18 residues. Germline CDR1 is SGHAT and CDR2 is FQNNGV. J was trimmed by 3 bases and V by 1 base; bases with no gene match: 11. CDR3 amino acids: CASSLGAGAGGLYNEQFF. In nucleotides, the CDR3 is TGTGCCAGCAGCTTAGGAGCTGGGGCAGGGGGCCTCTACAATGAGCAGTTCTTC.

The CDR3, as DNA: TGTGCCAGCTCGAAGGGGGCGCGGTACGAGCAGTACTTC. As protein: CASSKGARYEQYF. This sequence joins TRBV18 and TRBJ2-7, with 7 bases that match TRBD1. Germline V lookup: CDR1 KGHSH, CDR2 LQKENI. This CDR3 is built from 13 residues. V was clipped by 6 bases and J by 4 bases; unmatched bases: 6. The entire variable domain, with the rest obtained from reference TRBV18 and TRBJ2-7, is as follows: NAGVMQNPRHLVRRRGQEARLRCSPMKGHSHVYWYRQLPEEGLKFMVYLQKENIIDESGMPKERFSAEFPKEGPSILRIQQVVRGDSAAYFCASSKGARYEQYFGPGTRLTVT.

This clonotype was seen a few times. This chain links TRBV12-3 or TRBV12-4 with TRBJ2-1, with D hard to call. V lost 1 base and J 1 base, leaving 11 bases between the germline ends. This CDR3 is built from 16 residues. CDR3 loop: CASSLDMTGSYNEQFF. CDR3 nucleotide sequence: TGTGCCAGCAGTTTAGATATGACCGGTTCCTACAATGAGCAGTTCTTC.

This clonotype came up many times. The CDR3 region is CSARDTSNQPQHF. For the CDR3, the DNA is TGCAGTGCTCGGGACACCAGCAATCAGCCCCAGCATTTT. V and J are TRBV20-1 and TRBJ1-5, with D possibly matching TRBD1 (6 bases). CDR1 is DFQATT and CDR2 is SNEGSKA in the germline V gene (reference sequence). V was pared by 5 bases and J by 1 base, with 9 bases between. This CDR3 comprises 13 residues.

V gene TRBV20-1 combines with J gene TRBJ1-2; no firm D call. The germline V and J ends were trimmed by 4 bases and 1 base, with 4 bases remaining between them. Germline values: CDR1 DFQATT, CDR2 SNEGSKA (reference sequence). The CDR3 consists of 11 residues. The CDR3 loop reads CSANLNYGYTF. Here the CDR3 DNA reads TGCAGTGCTAACCTTAACTATGGCTACACCTTC.

In its sample, this clonotype was seen a few times. This chain connects TRBV15 to TRBJ2-7; tentatively, D is TRBD1 or TRBD2 (5 bases each). V was clipped by 4 bases and J by 5 bases, with 21 bases between them. This CDR3 contains 16 residues. Germline V lookup: CDR1 LNHNV, CDR2 YYDKDF (reference sequence). The CDR3 loop is CATSILRDALGNEQYF. The CDR3 region has the DNA TGTGCCACCAGCATCCTCCGGGACGCCCTAGGCAACGAGCAGTACTTC.

This clonotype has a count of ten or more. The chain joins TRBV4-2 to TRBJ2-7; unclear D gene. The CDR3 sequence is 15 residues long. The ends were cut back, 5 bases at V and 6 bases at J, with 20 bases in the middle. Germline values: CDR1 LGHNA, CDR2 YNFKEQ. CDR3 region: CASSSSKVWRGEQYF. The CDR3 nucleotides read TGTGCCAGCAGCTCCTCCAAGGTTTGGCGAGGCGAGCAGTACTTC.

The genes are TRBV12-3 or TRBV12-4 and TRBJ2-7; TRBD1 or TRBD2 may be the D gene (5 bases each). The CDR3 totals 12 residues. The V end lost 4 bases, the J end lost 11 bases, and 15 bases lay between the germline ends. CDR3 coding DNA: TGTGCCAGCAGTTACTCACGGGGCGAAAAGTACTTC. This encodes CASSYSRGEKYF.

This clonotype was picked up many times. The V gene is TRBV12-3 or TRBV12-4, the J gene TRBJ1-1; D perhaps matches TRBD1 (5 bases). The CDR3 is made up of 13 amino acids. The V and J ends lost 3 bases and 5 bases respectively, with 10 bases between them. The CDR3 loop reads CASSFSRGTEAFF. CDR3 sequence (DNA): TGTGCCAGCAGTTTTTCCCGGGGGACTGAAGCTTTCTTT.

This clonotype was detected only a few times. The gene calls are TRBV15 and TRBJ2-7, with D uncertain. The germline V gene encodes CDR1 LNHNV and CDR2 YYDKDF (reference sequence). Trimming cost V 0 bases and J 5 bases, with 14 bases left between them. CDR3 length: 15 amino acids. CDR3 nucleotide sequence: TGTGCCACCAGCAGAGATTGGGCGGTTCGCCACGAGCAGTACTTC. This gives the protein CATSRDWAVRHEQYF.

V usage is TRBV5-1 and J usage is TRBJ2-7, with D tentatively TRBD2 (6 bases). Looked up from germline, CDR1 is SGHRS and CDR2 is YFSETQ. This CDR3 is 14 amino acids long. V was trimmed by 0 bases and J by 3 bases, leaving 10 bases between them. The CDR3: CASSLVNSGYEQYF. The DNA for the CDR3 is TGCGCCAGCAGCTTGGTGAATAGCGGCTACGAGCAGTACTTC.

The chain has TRBV6-1 and TRBJ1-1, with D perhaps TRBD1 (5 bases). From germline, CDR1 is MNHNS and CDR2 SASEGT. Trimming took off 2 bases at V and 3 bases at J, with 13 bases between the two ends. This CDR3 has 15 amino acids. Written as DNA, the CDR3 is TGTGCCAGCAGTGAAATGGGGGGGTACGACACTGAAGCTTTCTTT. Protein product: CASSEMGGYDTEAFF.

The chain couples TRBV6-1 to TRBJ1-2, with D possibly being TRBD1 (5 bases). The ends were cut back, 6 bases at V and 3 bases at J, with 23 bases in the middle. The V gene's germline CDR1 is MNHNS and CDR2 SASEGT. The CDR3 sequence is 17 residues long. The chain's CDR3 is CASSRRGSAVGDYGYTF. The CDR3 DNA is TGTGCCAGCAGCCGACGGGGGTCAGCCGTCGGTGACTATGGCTACACCTTC.

This clonotype turned up a few times. The chain is built from TRBV10-3 and TRBJ2-7, with D perhaps TRBD1 (5 bases). Germline V gene data show CDR1 as ENHRY and CDR2 as SYGVKD. The CDR3 is made up of 14 amino acids. With 0 bases removed from V and 2 bases from J, the gap between germline ends came to 8 bases. CDR3 sequence: CAISESAGTYEQYF. The CDR3 DNA sequence: TGTGCCATCAGTGAGTCCGCAGGGACCTACGAGCAGTACTTC.

There are a few counts of this clonotype. The chain recombines TRBV27 with TRBJ2-1; weak D call: TRBD1 (6 bases). The V and J ends lost 5 bases and 3 bases respectively, with 14 bases between them. Germline-derived CDR1 and CDR2 are MNHEY and SMNVEV (reference sequence). The CDR3 runs 15 residues. The DNA of the CDR3 is TGTGCCAGCAGTGATGACAGGCCGGTCTACAATGAGCAGTTCTTC. This sequence encodes CASSDDRPVYNEQFF.

The chain combines TRBV5-1 with TRBJ2-5; 8 bases fit TRBD2. From germline, CDR1 is SGHRS and CDR2 YFSETQ. This CDR3 is 15 amino acids long. V was pared by 1 base and J by 3 bases, with 5 bases of the junction left unmatched. The CDR3 DNA reads TGCGCCAGCAGCTTGCAAGCGGGAGCGGAAGAGACCCAGTACTTC. Its protein is CASSLQAGAEETQYF.

On this clonotype itself: Germline is not matched at one junction end, which may reflect a read error. The chain links TRBV20-1 to TRBJ2-7; 8 nucleotides line up with TRBD2. CDR3 length: 13 amino acids. Germline V gene sequence: CDR1 DFQATT, CDR2 SNEGSKA (reference sequence). DNA of the CDR3: TGCAGTGCTGCCGTACGGGCGGGGGGCCCCATTTCCTTC. Its translation: CSAAVRAGGPISF.